The 8 T cell receptor beta chains below all came from one sample that was sequenced in a study of tumor-infiltrating lymphocytes in localized non-small cell lung cancer. Profiled with immunoSEQ multiplex PCR; TCRdb holds only in-frame clones, not every one. The sample has 20,000 to 25,000 clones; approximately 59% are singletons. Sequences were obtained from lung tumor tissue. These receptors all come from a human donor with non-small cell lung cancer.

The chain employs TRBV5-1 and TRBJ1-4, with D possibly matching TRBD1 (6 bases). Germline V gene sequence: CDR1 SGHRS, CDR2 YFSETQ. The CDR3 runs to 15 residues. V lost 3 bases and J 7 bases, leaving 16 bases between the germline ends. The CDR3 here is CASSSGGGQGEKLFF. CDR3 DNA sequence: TGCGCCAGCAGCTCCGGCGGGGGGCAGGGTGAAAAACTGTTTTTT.

CDR3: CASSLPQRLDPDNEQFF. The CDR3 region has the DNA TGCGCCAGCAGCCTTCCACAGCGTCTAGATCCGGACAATGAGCAGTTCTTC. The rearrangement uses TRBV4-1 and TRBJ2-1; D uncertain. The V gene's germline CDR1 is MGHRA and CDR2 YSYEKL. Trimming left V 4 bases short and J 5 bases short, with 21 bases between. This CDR3 has 17 amino acids.

The rearrangement links TRBV19 to TRBJ1-2; no firm D call. Germline assignment: CDR1 LNHDA and CDR2 SQIVND (reference sequence). Trimming left V 9 bases short and J 1 base short, with 12 bases between. This CDR3 is built from 13 residues. CDR3 nucleotide sequence: TGTGCCAGCAAGGTTGACTTTAACTATGGCTACACCTTC. Residues: CASKVDFNYGYTF.

This chain links TRBV28 with TRBJ1-3; TRBD1 aligns across 8 bases. The trim removed 7 bases at V and 4 bases at J, leaving 6 bases unmatched. CDR3 length equals 14 residues. Germline CDR1 MDHEN, CDR2 SYDVKM. The DNA of the CDR3 is TGTGCCAGCAACGCAGGGGGCGCGGGAAACACCATATATTTT. It specifies CASNAGGAGNTIYF.

This clone was observed a handful of times. The CDR3 sequence: CASLSGYGYTF. CDR3 coding DNA: TGTGCCAGCCTCAGCGGGTATGGCTACACCTTC. V usage is TRBV19 and J usage is TRBJ1-2; D not resolved. The CDR3 has 11 amino acids. Germline V CDR1 and CDR2: LNHDA, SQIVND (reference sequence). V was clipped by 9 bases and J by 5 bases, with 10 bases between them. The full variable domain, in which reference TRBV19 and TRBJ1-2 provide the parts outside the CDR3, is DGGITQSPKYLFRKEGQNVTLSCEQNLNHDAMYWYRQDPGQGLRLIYYSQIVNDFQKGDIAEGYSVSREKKESFPLTVTSAQKNPTAFYLCASLSGYGYTFGSGTRLTVV.

The table lists this clone with a few counts. The rearrangement joins TRBV30 to TRBJ2-3, with TRBD2 matching over 9 bases. CDR1 is GTSNPN, CDR2 SVGIG, per germline (reference sequence). This CDR3 is 14 amino acids long. The V and J ends lost 4 bases and 5 bases, in that order; junction bases with no gene match: 7. The CDR3 DNA reads TGTGCCTGGACGGTAGCGGGAGTGAAAGATACGCAGTATTTT. It codes for CAWTVAGVKDTQYF.

This clone was recorded a few times. The chain recombines TRBV5-1 with TRBJ1-1, with 9 nucleotides matching TRBD1. This CDR3 has 15 residues. V dropped 4 bases and J dropped 1; count of bases not matched to a gene: 5. Germline V gene sequence: CDR1 SGHRS, CDR2 YFSETQ. The CDR3 region is CASSPVGQGNTEAFF. In DNA, the CDR3 is TGCGCCAGCAGCCCGGTGGGACAGGGGAACACTGAAGCTTTCTTT.

The gene calls are TRBV5-1 and TRBJ1-2, with 9 bases fitting TRBD1. J was trimmed by 7 bases and V by 2 bases; bases with no gene match: 6. The length of the CDR3 is 14 residues. The germline V gene encodes CDR1 SGHRS and CDR2 YFSETQ. The CDR3 DNA reads TGCGCCAGCAGCTTTAACAGGGGGCAGGGTGGCTACACCTTC. Its translation is CASSFNRGQGGYTF.